This is a list of T cell receptor beta chains from one sample in a study of control samples from healthy donors and cancer patients. Clones were read by immunoSEQ multiplex PCR, and TCRdb kept only the in-frame ones, dropping some. The sample lists 150,000 to 200,000 clones; approximately 86% were seen once. Sequences were obtained from blood. Every receptor here comes from a man aged 18-30 years in good health. Both conserved end residues are part of each CDR3. A D gene is named only where the DNA matches it firmly. Size tells how often a clone was seen (once, few, many) or the class of an expanded clone, and some rows leave it out.

J gene | CDR3 length | clone size | V gene | D gene | CDR3 protein | CDR3 DNA
TRBJ1-2 | 12 | . | TRBV5-1 | . | CASSYTTGGYTF | TGCGCCAGCAGCTATACTACTGGCGGCTACACCTTC
TRBJ2-3 | 15 | . | TRBV9 | TRBD2 | CASSISGGGTDTQYF | TGTGCCAGCAGCATTAGCGGGGGAGGCACAGATACGCAGTATTTT
TRBJ2-3 | 15 | once | TRBV7-9 | TRBD2 | CASSKVLAGWDTQYF | TGTGCCAGCAGCAAAGTCCTAGCGGGGTGGGATACGCAGTATTTT
TRBJ1-1 | 13 | . | TRBV5-1 | . | CASSLGDGTEAFF | TGCGCCAGCAGCTTGGGTGACGGGACTGAAGCTTTCTTT
TRBJ2-3 | 17 | once | TRBV7-8 | . | CASRESVGASGGYTQYF | TGTGCCAGCAGAGAATCTGTGGGGGCGAGCGGCGGTTATACGCAGTATTTT
TRBJ2-3 | 13 | once | TRBV3-1/TRBV3-2 | . | CASSQNPTDTQYF | TGTGCCAGCAGCCAGAACCCTACGGATACGCAGTATTTT
TRBJ2-2 | 13 | . | TRBV7-9 | . | CASSPNRVRELFF | TGTGCCAGCAGCCCAAACAGGGTCCGGGAGCTGTTTTTT
TRBJ1-6 | 14 | . | TRBV5-4 | TRBD1 | CASSPNRGDSPLHF | TGTGCCAGCAGCCCCAACAGGGGAGATTCACCCCTCCACTTT
TRBJ2-3 | 14 | . | TRBV5-1 | . | CASSYNSGTDTQYF | TGCGCCAGCAGTTATAACAGTGGCACAGATACGCAGTATTTT
TRBJ2-1 | 16 | . | TRBV4-3 | TRBD1 | CASSRNTGGRYNEQFF | TGCGCCAGCAGCCGGAATACAGGGGGCAGGTACAATGAGCAGTTCTTC
TRBJ1-1 | 9 | . | TRBV21-1 | . | CARGREAFF | TGTGCCAGGGGACGGGAAGCTTTCTTT
TRBJ1-3 | 16 | . | TRBV5-4 | . | CASSSDPVVSGNTIYF | TGTGCCAGCAGCTCCGACCCTGTAGTCTCTGGAAACACCATATATTTT
TRBJ1-5 | 14 | . | TRBV7-3 | . | CASSLTDSNQPQHF | TGTGCCAGCAGCTTAACAGATAGCAATCAGCCCCAGCATTTT
TRBJ2-7 | 14 | few | TRBV6-5 | TRBD2 | CASSYGAGGYEQYF | TGTGCCAGCAGTTACGGGGCGGGGGGCTACGAGCAGTACTTC
TRBJ2-1 | 17 | . | TRBV5-1 | TRBD2 | CASSLSPVSGGIDEQFF | TGCGCCAGCAGCCTCTCCCCCGTCAGCGGGGGGATCGATGAGCAGTTCTTC
TRBJ2-1 | 16 | . | TRBV4-3 | TRBD2 | CASSQGQGTSFEGQFF | TGCGCCAGCAGCCAAGGGCAAGGGACTAGCTTCGAGGGGCAGTTCTTC
TRBJ1-5 | 18 | . | TRBV9 | . | CASSNFKDTGKGNQPQHF | TGTGCCAGCAGCAACTTCAAGGACACGGGGAAAGGCAATCAGCCCCAGCATTTT
TRBJ1-4 | 15 | . | TRBV2 | . | CASSEFTGRNEKLFF | TGTGCCAGCAGTGAATTCACGGGGCGGAATGAAAAACTGTTTTTT
TRBJ2-5 | 15 | . | TRBV5-1 | . | CASSLTVSSGKTQYF | TGCGCCAGCAGCTTAACAGTCTCATCGGGGAAGACCCAGTACTTC
TRBJ2-1 | 13 | . | TRBV29-1 | TRBD1 | CSVRTGAYNEQFF | TGCAGCGTTCGGACAGGTGCCTACAATGAGCAGTTCTTC
TRBJ2-3 | 20 | . | TRBV3-1/TRBV3-2 | TRBD2 | CASSQDLMVSSGGAPDTQYF | TGTGCCAGCAGCCAAGATCTAATGGTGTCTAGCGGGGGGGCCCCAGATACGCAGTATTTT
TRBJ2-4 | 16 | . | TRBV7-2 | . | CASSPLIDEGVYIQYF | TGTGCCAGCAGCCCGTTAATAGACGAGGGGGTCTACATTCAGTACTTC
TRBJ1-4 | 13 | . | TRBV5-5 | . | CASTRGLNEKLFF | TGTGCCAGCACCCGGGGTCTTAATGAAAAACTGTTTTTT
TRBJ2-2 | 15 | once | TRBV6-5 | TRBD2 | CASSSGGASTGELFF | TGTGCCAGCAGTAGCGGGGGGGCTAGCACCGGGGAGCTGTTTTTT
TRBJ1-1 | 14 | . | TRBV28 | . | CAIGSPGVNTEAFF | TGTGCGATCGGGTCCCCGGGAGTGAACACTGAAGCTTTCTTT
TRBJ1-6 | 14 | . | TRBV7-3 | . | CASSAGRWNSPLHF | TGTGCCAGCAGCGCAGGTCGGTGGAATTCACCCCTCCACTTT
TRBJ2-7 | 13 | . | TRBV28 | . | CASSFFRVYEQYF | TGTGCCAGCAGTTTTTTCAGGGTCTACGAGCAGTACTTC
TRBJ1-4 | 13 | . | TRBV5-6 | TRBD1 | CASSRTGGEKLFF | TGTGCCAGCAGTCGTACAGGGGGCGAAAAACTGTTTTTT
TRBJ2-6 | 16 | . | TRBV2 | . | CASSEVVRAGANVLTF | TGTGCCAGCAGTGAAGTTGTCAGGGCTGGGGCCAACGTCCTGACTTTC
TRBJ2-1 | 15 | . | TRBV4-2 | . | CASSPNTDGNNEQFF | TGTGCCAGCAGCCCTAATACGGACGGAAACAATGAGCAGTTCTTC
TRBJ1-1 | 15 | once | TRBV4-3 | . | CASSQDGDPNTEAFF | TGCGCCAGCAGCCAAGATGGGGATCCTAACACTGAAGCTTTCTTT
TRBJ1-5 | 12 | . | TRBV28 | . | CASSPENQPQHF | TGTGCCAGCAGCCCAGAGAATCAGCCCCAGCATTTT
TRBJ1-1 | 12 | . | TRBV19 | . | CASSARSSQAFF | TGTGCCAGTAGTGCAAGGAGTTCTCAAGCTTTCTTT
TRBJ1-2 | 14 | . | TRBV2 | . | CASSAGGGGNGYTF | TGTGCCAGCAGTGCGGGCGGCGGAGGGAATGGCTACACCTTC
TRBJ1-1 | 14 | . | TRBV24-1 | . | CATSETDTNTEAFF | TGTGCCACCAGTGAGACGGACACGAACACTGAAGCTTTCTTT
TRBJ2-1 | 17 | . | TRBV4-1 | TRBD2 | CASSQGLAGGGYNEQFF | TGCGCCAGCAGCCAAGGGCTAGCGGGGGGGGGCTACAATGAGCAGTTCTTC
TRBJ1-5 | 13 | few | TRBV30 | . | CAWSVGGNQPQHF | TGTGCCTGGAGTGTGGGAGGGAATCAGCCCCAGCATTTT
TRBJ2-1 | 15 | once | TRBV19 | TRBD1 | CASSIDRGSYNEQFF | TGTGCCAGTAGTATAGACAGGGGGTCCTACAATGAGCAGTTCTTC
TRBJ2-1 | 17 | . | TRBV27 | TRBD2 | CASSFPYSRGGAHEQFF | TGTGCCAGCAGTTTCCCCTACTCGCGCGGGGGGGCCCATGAGCAGTTCTTC
TRBJ2-1 | 16 | . | TRBV7-8 | . | CASSFVGALLYNEQFF | TGTGCCAGCAGCTTTGTGGGGGCCCTTCTTTACAATGAGCAGTTCTTC
TRBJ1-4 | 13 | . | TRBV30 | . | CAWNGGLREKLFF | TGTGCCTGGAACGGGGGGCTGAGGGAAAAACTGTTTTTT
TRBJ2-7 | 15 | . | TRBV27 | TRBD1 | CASRVIRTGVYEQYF | TGTGCCAGCAGGGTGATTAGGACAGGGGTTTACGAGCAGTACTTC
TRBJ2-7 | 13 | . | TRBV14 | . | CASSQSGAYEQYF | TGTGCCAGCAGCCAATCCGGGGCCTACGAGCAGTACTTC
TRBJ2-1 | 13 | . | TRBV5-1 | . | CASTRPESNEQFF | TGCGCCAGCACCCGGCCCGAATCCAATGAGCAGTTCTTC
TRBJ1-1 | 14 | few | TRBV30 | . | CAWTRTGRYTEAFF | TGTGCCTGGACGCGAACGGGGAGGTACACTGAAGCTTTCTTT
TRBJ2-1 | 14 | . | TRBV7-2 | TRBD1 | CASSLGQGLGEQFF | TGTGCCAGCAGCCTGGGACAGGGGTTGGGGGAGCAGTTCTTC
TRBJ2-3 | 12 | once | TRBV29-1 | TRBD1 | CSVVTGGDTQYF | TGCAGCGTTGTTACAGGGGGGGATACGCAGTATTTT
TRBJ2-3 | 13 | . | TRBV4-3 | . | CASSQSVTDTQYF | TGCGCCAGCAGCCAATCCGTAACAGATACGCAGTATTTT
TRBJ1-6 | 14 | once | TRBV15 | . | CATSRDSNNSPLHF | TGTGCCACCAGCAGAGACAGCAATAATTCACCCCTCCACTTT
TRBJ2-4 | 16 | . | TRBV5-4 | TRBD1 | CASSPGTGGSKNIQYF | TGTGCCAGCAGCCCCGGGACAGGGGGTTCCAAAAACATTCAGTACTTC
TRBJ2-5 | 12 | . | TRBV7-9 | . | CASSLTPETQYF | TGTGCCAGCAGCTTAACCCCAGAGACCCAGTACTTC
TRBJ2-7 | 12 | . | TRBV7-8 | . | CASSPAGYEQYF | TGTGCCAGCAGCCCCGCGGGCTACGAGCAGTACTTC
TRBJ2-3 | 11 | . | TRBV28 | . | CASSSPDTQYF | TGTGCCAGCAGTTCCCCTGATACGCAGTATTTT
TRBJ2-3 | 14 | . | TRBV10-2 | . | CASSERIVSDTQYF | TGCGCCAGCAGTGAGCGTATCGTGTCGGATACGCAGTATTTT